The clone carrying this T cell receptor beta chain showed up many times. Its antigen is currently unknown. V was trimmed by 11 bases and J by 3 bases, leaving 19 bases between them. The CDR3 spans 14 residues. Germline V gene lookup returns CDR1 ENHRY and CDR2 SYGVKD. PBMCs were obtained from about 9.9 ml fresh peripheral blood. The sample originates from a study of T cells in Graves' hyperthyroidism and ophthalmopathy. Study-level background: Peripheral blood draws took place at initial diagnosis, ahead of any treatment.

Study observations and caveats: Ophthalmopathy and stable hyperthyroidism were told apart by a 13 V-J model.

Amplification of TCR beta CDR3 regions used RNA as the template. A set of HTBI primers served as the primers for a first-round RT-PCR of the TCR CDR3. Via MiXCR, TCRdb re-called the multiplex PCR reads, giving one row per CDR3 protein. The table records hundreds of thousands of distinct CDR3 sequences, 38% of them present only once. The sequenced sample was blood. This clonotype was sampled from a man aged 18 to 29 with Graves' hyperthyroidism. The genes are TRBV10-3 and TRBJ1-1; TRBD1 might be the D (5 bases). The DNA of the CDR3 is TGTGCCGCCGGGGAGGGGATTGAGTACACTGAAGCTTTCTTT. It encodes CAAGEGIEYTEAFF.